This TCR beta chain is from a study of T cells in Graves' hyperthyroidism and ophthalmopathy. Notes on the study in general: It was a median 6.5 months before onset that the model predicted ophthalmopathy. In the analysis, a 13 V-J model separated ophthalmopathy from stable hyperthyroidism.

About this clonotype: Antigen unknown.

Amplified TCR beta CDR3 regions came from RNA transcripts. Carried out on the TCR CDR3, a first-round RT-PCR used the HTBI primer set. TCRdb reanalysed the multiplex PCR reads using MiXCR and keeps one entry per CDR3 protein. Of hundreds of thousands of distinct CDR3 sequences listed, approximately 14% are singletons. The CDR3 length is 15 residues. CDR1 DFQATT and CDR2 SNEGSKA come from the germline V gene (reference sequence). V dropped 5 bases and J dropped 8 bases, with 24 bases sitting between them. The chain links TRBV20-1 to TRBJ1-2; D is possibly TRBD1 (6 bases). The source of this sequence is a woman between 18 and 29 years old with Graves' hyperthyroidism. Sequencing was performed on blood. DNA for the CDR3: TGCAGTGCTGCGCACAGGGTTGTGGGGAGCAAGGGCTACACCTTC. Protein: CSAAHRVVGSKGYTF.